The T cell receptor beta chain described here comes from a study of OX40 agonist ivuxolimab in advanced cancers. Study information: The treatment was a fully human IgG2 OX40 agonist, ivuxolimab.

The length of the CDR3 is 16 residues. V was clipped by 0 bases and J by 1 base; unmatched bases: 5. The V gene's germline CDR1 is SGHRS and CDR2 YFSETQ. Libraries were prepared by immunoSEQ multiplex PCR; TCRdb keeps only in-frame clonotypes and omits some of them. The repertoire includes some 16,000 clones, around 75% of them detected once, and 36% sits in the top ten. This chain uses TRBV5-1 with TRBJ2-7; 9 bases agree with TRBD2. The sample in question was CD4+ or CD8+ T cells sorted from blood, obtained in a trial of the OX40 agonist ivuxolimab. The sequence was obtained from an adult with an advanced solid tumor such as melanoma, head and neck, liver or kidney cancer. The CDR3 loop reads CASSLVGGRGSYEQYF. CDR3 in DNA: TGCGCCAGCAGCTTGGTGGGCGGGAGGGGATCCTACGAGCAGTACTTC.